The 5 T cell receptor beta chains listed next were all sequenced from one sample in a study of T cells in women clearing cervical HPV infection. Profiled with immunoSEQ multiplex PCR; TCRdb holds only in-frame clones, not every one. In total, the table holds approximately 44,000 clones. The specimen was blood buffy coat. The receptors stem from a woman between 18 and 69 years old with a cervical HPV16 infection that either progressed to CIN3+ or cleared (not recorded which).

Remarks on this clone: The read ends 3 residues before the CDR3 terminus; that terminus is restored from the germline J gene. V is TRBV19 and J is TRBJ2-6, with 9 bases that match TRBD1. The CDR3 covers 15 residues. The germline V gene encodes CDR1 LNHDA and CDR2 SQIVND (reference sequence). V was pared by 8 bases and J by 1 base, with 3 bases of the junction left unmatched. The CDR3 spells CASEDRGSGANVLTF. The covered CDR3 bases are TGTGCCAGTGAGGACAGGGGTTCTGGGGCCAACGTC. Based on the CDR3 plus reference TRBV19 and TRBJ2-6, the full variable domain is DGGITQSPKYLFRKEGQNVTLSCEQNLNHDAMYWYRQDPGQGLRLIYYSQIVNDFQKGDIAEGYSVSREKKESFPLTVTSAQKNPTAFYLCASEDRGSGANVLTFGAGSRLTVL.

Concerning this clone: From the germline J gene comes the end of the CDR3, since the read stops 3 residues before it. The rearrangement uses TRBV5-1 and TRBJ1-1; TRBD1 matches at 9 bases. V shed 5 bases, J shed 1 base, and the junction held 9 bases outside the gene matches. Germline V CDR1 and CDR2: SGHRS, YFSETQ. CDR3 length: 16 amino acids. CDR3 DNA (partial): TGCGCCAGCAGGTACACCACAGGGGGCGCGAACACTGAA. Amino acids: CASRYTTGGANTE. The complete CDR3 protein is CASRYTTGGANTEAFF.

CDR3 DNA, as far as it was read: TGTGCCAGCTCACCTACGGTGACTGAA. Translated, it gives CASSPTVTE. The full CDR3 sequence reads CASSPTVTEAFF. V and J are TRBV18 and TRBJ1-1; D gene unclear. The CDR3 extends 3 residues past the end of the read, so its final part is completed from the germline J gene. The CDR3 loop spans 12 amino acids. The germline V and J ends were trimmed by 3 bases and 5 bases, with 7 bases remaining between them. Germline V gene data show CDR1 as KGHSH and CDR2 as LQKENI.

A remark on this clone: The DNA ends 3 residues before the CDR3 does, and the rest of the CDR3 is filled in from the germline J gene. The chain couples TRBV20-1 to TRBJ2-5; 7 bases are shared with TRBD2. In germline, CDR1 is DFQATT, CDR2 SNEGSKA (reference sequence). The CDR3 loop spans 15 amino acids. Trimming at V came to 0 bases and at J to 0 bases, leaving 4 bases not matched to a gene. The CDR3 protein is CSARDWRGNQETQYF. The DNA read from the CDR3 is TGCAGTGCTAGAGATTGGCGGGGGAACCAAGAGACC.

Of note for this clone: The sequence runs out 3 residues before the end of the CDR3; the remainder is reconstructed from the germline J gene. This sequence joins TRBV20-1 and TRBJ1-1; 8 nucleotides align to TRBD1. Germline CDR1 reads DFQATT; CDR2 reads SNEGSKA (reference sequence). The CDR3 consists of 12 residues. The junction had 5 bases not matched to a gene; V was cut back by 6 bases and J by 5 bases. CDR3 protein: CSAPQGGTEAFF. The CDR3 DNA, read in part, is TGCAGTGCGCCACAGGGGGGTACTGAA.